A single TCR beta chain is shown here with its context. Its antigen remains unidentified. CDR1 is MNHEY and CDR2 is SMNVEV in the germline V gene (reference sequence). With 6 bases clipped from V and 7 bases from J, the junction kept 8 bases outside the gene matches. The CDR3 spans 15 residues. Data came from immunoSEQ multiplex PCR; TCRdb stores just in-frame clones and leaves some out. The sample holds approximately 440,000 clones, roughly three quarters seen once. This specimen comes from a study of shared clonotypes between healthy human individuals. The study enrolled healthy HIV-negative adults without recent acute infections or vaccinations as donors. General study results and limits: Genetic and exposure-history diversity was limited by the small donor number.

Material: PBMCs. This rearrangement joins TRBV27 to TRBJ1-4; 10 nucleotides agree with TRBD1. This TCR derives from a woman aged 40 to 50 in good health. Some clones in this sample may be carry-over from other donors' samples. The CDR3 nucleotides read TGTGCCAGCAGCGGGACAGGGGCTCGGGTTGAAAAACTGTTTTTT. Translated, it gives CASSGTGARVEKLFF.